The T cell receptor beta chain described here comes from a study of beta chain features in type 1 diabetes. The germline CDR1 and CDR2 sequences are LNHNV and YYDKDF (reference sequence). The CDR3 contains 15 residues. V dropped 0 bases and J dropped 3 bases, with 10 bases sitting between them. Since all of the isolated RNA was reverse transcribed, expressed TCRB transcripts were what got sequenced. The table came from immunoSEQ multiplex PCR; TCRdb's copy has only in-frame clones and leaves some out. The sample shows 680,000 or so clones, around 16% of them seen only once. The chain links TRBV15 to TRBJ2-3; no clear D. The sequencing input was naive CD4+ T cells from blood. This TCR was sampled from a man younger than 35 in good health. The CDR3 DNA reads as TGTGCCACCAGCAGAGATATAATCGGTACAGATACGCAGTATTTT. Translated: CATSRDIIGTDTQYF. Full variable domain (remainder filled in from reference TRBV15 and TRBJ2-3): DAMVIQNPRYQVTQFGKPVTLSCSQTLNHNVMYWYQQKSSQAPKLLFHYYDKDFNNEADTPDNFQSRRPNTSFCFLDIRSPGLGDTAMYLCATSRDIIGTDTQYFGPGTRLTVL.